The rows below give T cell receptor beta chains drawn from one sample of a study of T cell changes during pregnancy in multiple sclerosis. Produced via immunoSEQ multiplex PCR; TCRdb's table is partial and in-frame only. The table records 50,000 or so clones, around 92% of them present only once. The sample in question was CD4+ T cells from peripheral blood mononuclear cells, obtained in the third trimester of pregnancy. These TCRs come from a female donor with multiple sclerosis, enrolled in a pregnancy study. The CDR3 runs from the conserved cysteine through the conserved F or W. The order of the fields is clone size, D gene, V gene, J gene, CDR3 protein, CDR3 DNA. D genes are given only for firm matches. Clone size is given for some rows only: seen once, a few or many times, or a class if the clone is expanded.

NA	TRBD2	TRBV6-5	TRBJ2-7	CASSRTSASYEQYF	TGTGCCAGCAGCCGCACTAGCGCCTCCTACGAGCAGTACTTC
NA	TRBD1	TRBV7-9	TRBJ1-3	CASSPPGQMGNTIYF	TGTGCCAGCAGCCCCCCGGGACAGATGGGAAACACCATATATTTT
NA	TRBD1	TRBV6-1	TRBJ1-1	CASSETGTGSSEAFF	TGTGCCAGCAGTGAGACCGGGACAGGATCCTCGGAAGCTTTCTTT
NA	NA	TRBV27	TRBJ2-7	CASSFDREQYF	TGTGCCAGCAGTTTCGATCGGGAGCAGTACTTC
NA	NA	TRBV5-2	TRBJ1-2	CASNKTGVRKTYGYTF	TGTGCCAGCAATAAAACGGGAGTACGAAAGACCTATGGCTACACCTTC
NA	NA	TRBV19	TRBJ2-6	CASSIVAGAGANVLTF	TGTGCCAGTAGTATAGTGGCAGGGGCCGGGGCCAACGTCCTGACTTTC
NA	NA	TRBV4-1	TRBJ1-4	CASSQDEWRGLFF	TGCGCCAGCAGCCAAGATGAGTGGAGAGGACTGTTTTTT
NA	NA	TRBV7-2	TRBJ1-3	CASSSDRQGKSRGNTIYF	TGTGCCAGCAGTTCCGACCGGCAGGGGAAAAGTAGGGGAAACACCATATATTTT
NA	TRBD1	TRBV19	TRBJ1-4	CASNPRGQGGEKLFF	TGTGCCAGTAACCCCCGGGGACAGGGAGGTGAAAAACTGTTTTTT
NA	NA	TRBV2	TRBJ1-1	CASSLSRDLEAFF	TGTGCCAGCAGTTTAAGCCGGGACTTGGAAGCTTTCTTT
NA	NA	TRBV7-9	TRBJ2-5	CASSPGFSRETQYF	TGTGCCAGCAGCCCTGGGTTTAGCCGGGAGACCCAGTACTTC
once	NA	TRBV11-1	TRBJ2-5	CASSLGGLSLSQYF	TGTGCCAGCAGCTTAGGAGGGCTAAGCCTGTCCCAGTACTTC
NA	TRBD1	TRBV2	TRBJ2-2	CASMVGDSPYGELFF	TGTGCCAGCATGGTGGGGGACAGCCCTTACGGGGAGCTGTTTTTT
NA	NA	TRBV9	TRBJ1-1	CASSLGLREKVDTEAFF	TGTGCCAGCAGCTTGGGCTTGAGGGAGAAAGTCGACACTGAAGCTTTCTTT
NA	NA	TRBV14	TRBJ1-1	CASTHRRWTEAFF	TGTGCCAGCACTCACAGAAGGTGGACTGAAGCTTTCTTT
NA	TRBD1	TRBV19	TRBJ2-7	CASKRDSLSYEQYF	TGTGCCAGTAAAAGGGACAGCCTCTCCTACGAGCAGTACTTC
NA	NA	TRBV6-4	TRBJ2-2	CASSVAITGELFF	TGTGCCAGCAGTGTAGCCATCACCGGGGAGCTGTTTTTT
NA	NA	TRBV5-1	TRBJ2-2	CASTIGVLGGELFF	TGCGCCAGCACCATCGGGGTCTTGGGCGGGGAGCTGTTTTTT
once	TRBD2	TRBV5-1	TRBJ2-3	CASSYGTSGGAIADTQYF	TGCGCCAGCAGCTATGGGACTAGCGGGGGGGCCATCGCAGATACGCAGTATTTT
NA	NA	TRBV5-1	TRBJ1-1	CASSFYQGEAFF	TGCGCCAGCAGCTTTTATCAGGGTGAAGCTTTCTTT
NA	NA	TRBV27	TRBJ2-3	CASSLYRPSVPNKQYF	TGTGCCAGCAGTTTATATCGTCCGTCGGTCCCCAATAAGCAGTATTTT
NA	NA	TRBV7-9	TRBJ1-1	CASSLQGLSTEAFF	TGTGCCAGCAGCTTACAGGGTCTAAGCACTGAAGCTTTCTTT
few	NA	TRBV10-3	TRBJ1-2	CAIRGWGQGYTF	TGTGCCATCAGAGGATGGGGGCAGGGCTACACCTTC
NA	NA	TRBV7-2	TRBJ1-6	CASSETQWLKGSPLHF	TGTGCCAGCAGCGAAACACAGTGGCTAAAAGGTTCACCCCTCCACTTT
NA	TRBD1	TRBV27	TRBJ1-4	CASSVDRVEKLFF	TGTGCCAGCAGTGTGGACAGGGTTGAAAAACTGTTTTTT
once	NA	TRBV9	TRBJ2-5	CASSGRGAQETQYF	TGTGCCAGCAGCGGACGGGGGGCACAAGAGACCCAGTACTTC
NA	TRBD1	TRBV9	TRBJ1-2	CASSANRGGYKQGGYTF	TGTGCCAGCAGCGCAAACAGGGGTGGTTACAAACAGGGTGGCTACACCTTC
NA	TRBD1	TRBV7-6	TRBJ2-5	CASSGGTGPETQYF	TGTGCCAGCAGCGGGGGGACAGGGCCAGAGACCCAGTACTTC